Sample share makes the clone carrying this T cell receptor (beta chain) medium-sized. The data derive from a study of CXCR3 chemokines and chemotherapy response in bladder cancer. TCRdb reprocessed the PCR reads with MiXCR, giving one entry per CDR3 protein. The profile shows fewer than 1,500 distinct CDR3 sequences, under 20% of them singletons. The V gene's germline CDR1 is MNHNY and CDR2 SVGAGI (reference sequence). Trimming removed 2 bases from V and 5 bases from J, with 7 bases in between. This CDR3 contains 12 residues. The V and J genes are TRBV6-6 and TRBJ2-7; the D is unclear. Sample acquisition took place from a patient whose treatment included neoadjuvant chemotherapy. The sequence was obtained from a human donor with bladder cancer that did not respond to neoadjuvant chemotherapy. The CDR3 sequence is CASSYGQNEQYF. In DNA, the CDR3 is TGTGCCAGCAGTTACGGGCAGAACGAGCAGTACTTC.